Many counts were recorded for the clone carrying this T cell receptor beta chain. This CDR3 has 12 residues. The germline gives CDR1 MGHDK, CDR2 SYGVNS. The ends were cut back, 4 bases at V and 6 bases at J, with 7 bases in the middle. The cDNA was synthesized by means of template-switch 5'RACE, which was carried out with 10-nucleotide random UMIs. TCRdb reanalysed the 5' RACE reads using MiXCR and keeps one entry per CDR3 protein. The sample has 50,000 to 65,000 distinct CDR3 sequences; more than 3% are singletons. The data belong to a study of neurological immune-mediated disorders. This rearrangement joins TRBV25-1 to TRBJ2-1, with D possibly being TRBD1 (5 bases). The sample consisted of PBMCs. The sequence was collected from a man aged 30 to 39 with multiple sclerosis. The CDR3 nucleotides read TGTGCCAGCAGTGTGGGGCTCAATGAGCAGTTCTTC. Its protein product is CASSVGLNEQFF.